The text below deals with one T cell receptor (beta chain). Its matching antigen is unknown. Germline V lookup: CDR1 SGHAT, CDR2 FQNNGV. V lost 1 base and J lost 0, with 9 bases in between. The CDR3 spans 15 residues. This entry belongs to a study of T cell clonotyping in hematopoietic cell transplantation. Overall study context: Recipient samples before transplant were obtained post-cytoreduction.

Using immunoSEQ multiplex PCR, the repertoire was profiled, and TCRdb retains in-frame clones only, with some absent. The sample shows approximately 46,000 clones, 86% of them seen only once. The time point here: recipient sample about 28 days before transplant, after cytoreduction. Recipients were bled about 28 days pretransplant and at posttransplant days 30, 100, 180. General study findings and limits: Few recipient clonotypes overlapped donors; over 95% were de novo at given depth. Pathologically expanded recipient clonotypes increased progressively from day 30 to day 180 as diversity fell.

The sequenced sample was peripheral blood mononuclear cells, obtained before stem cell transplant. The chain links TRBV11-2 to TRBJ1-1; no clear D. This TCR was recovered from a man aged 55 to 70 with biphenotypic leukemia. Some clones in this sample may be carry-over from other donors' samples. Here the CDR3 reads CASSLGGFMNTEAFF. In DNA, the CDR3 is TGTGCCAGCAGCTTAGGAGGGTTCATGAACACTGAAGCTTTCTTT.